A selection of T cell receptor beta chains follows, all from one sample in a study of blood T cells in healthy people across ages. TCRdb processed the 5' RACE reads anew with MiXCR; each CDR3 protein has one entry. This sample has hundreds of thousands of distinct CDR3 sequences, with 35% to 60% found just once. Sequences were obtained from blood. The receptors were gathered from a man older than 75 in good health. Both conserved end residues are part of each CDR3. Fields, in order: J gene, clone size, V gene, D gene, CDR3 protein, CDR3 DNA. The D gene is left open where the match is weak. Clone size is stated in some rows and not others, as once, few, many or a class when expanded.

j_gene: TRBJ2-1
abundance: NA
v_gene: TRBV10-3
d_gene: NA
CDR3aa: CATGGISYNEQFF
CDR3nt: TGTGCCACCGGCGGGATCTCCTACAATGAGCAGTTCTTC

j_gene: TRBJ2-1
abundance: NA
v_gene: TRBV7-2
d_gene: NA
CDR3aa: CASSFPGRRTSYNEQFF
CDR3nt: TGTGCCAGCAGCTTCCCAGGAAGAAGGACATCCTACAATGAGCAGTTCTTC

j_gene: TRBJ1-3
abundance: NA
v_gene: TRBV18
d_gene: TRBD1
CDR3aa: CASSRPPGQQRNTIYF
CDR3nt: TGTGCCAGCTCGCGTCCACCGGGACAGCAAAGAAACACCATATATTTT

j_gene: TRBJ2-7
abundance: NA
v_gene: TRBV5-1
d_gene: TRBD2
CDR3aa: CASSLAGAGVKEQYF
CDR3nt: TGCGCCAGCAGCTTGGCAGGAGCGGGGGTTAAGGAGCAGTACTTC

j_gene: TRBJ2-2
abundance: many
v_gene: TRBV20-1
d_gene: NA
CDR3aa: CSARMGNTGELFF
CDR3nt: TGCAGTGCTAGAATGGGTAACACCGGGGAGCTGTTTTTT

j_gene: TRBJ1-2
abundance: many
v_gene: TRBV5-1
d_gene: NA
CDR3aa: CASSLERQDYGYTF
CDR3nt: TGCGCCAGCAGCTTGGAACGGCAGGACTATGGCTACACCTTC

j_gene: TRBJ1-5
abundance: few
v_gene: TRBV4-3
d_gene: NA
CDR3aa: CASSQATGLTQPQHF
CDR3nt: TGCGCCAGCAGCCAAGCTACAGGGCTAACTCAGCCCCAGCATTTT

j_gene: TRBJ1-5
abundance: NA
v_gene: TRBV6-1
d_gene: TRBD1
CDR3aa: CASKPGQGPQPQHF
CDR3nt: TGTGCCAGCAAGCCGGGACAGGGACCTCAGCCCCAGCATTTT

j_gene: TRBJ1-2
abundance: NA
v_gene: TRBV28
d_gene: NA
CDR3aa: CASSFATVETYGYTF
CDR3nt: TGTGCCAGCAGTTTTGCCACGGTCGAGACCTATGGCTACACCTTC

j_gene: TRBJ2-1
abundance: many
v_gene: TRBV2
d_gene: TRBD2
CDR3aa: CATVHGVAGNNEQFF
CDR3nt: TGTGCCACCGTCCACGGGGTAGCGGGGAACAATGAGCAGTTCTTC

j_gene: TRBJ2-1
abundance: NA
v_gene: TRBV4-2
d_gene: NA
CDR3aa: CASSQDRDEQFF
CDR3nt: TGTGCCAGCAGCCAAGATAGAGATGAGCAGTTCTTC

j_gene: TRBJ2-3
abundance: NA
v_gene: TRBV28
d_gene: NA
CDR3aa: CASSGESLPDTQYF
CDR3nt: TGTGCCAGCAGTGGAGAGTCCCTCCCAGATACGCAGTATTTT

j_gene: TRBJ2-7
abundance: few
v_gene: TRBV7-9
d_gene: NA
CDR3aa: CASSTHRVGSNEQYF
CDR3nt: TGTGCCAGCAGCACTCACAGGGTTGGTTCCAACGAGCAGTACTTC

j_gene: TRBJ1-2
abundance: NA
v_gene: TRBV28
d_gene: NA
CDR3aa: CASRVGPGYTF
CDR3nt: TGTGCCAGCAGGGTTGGCCCGGGCTACACCTTC

j_gene: TRBJ2-1
abundance: NA
v_gene: TRBV20-1
d_gene: NA
CDR3aa: CSAIADGNNEQFF
CDR3nt: TGCAGTGCCATAGCGGACGGAAACAATGAGCAGTTCTTC

j_gene: TRBJ2-3
abundance: NA
v_gene: TRBV29-1
d_gene: NA
CDR3aa: CSVATRADTQYF
CDR3nt: TGCAGCGTAGCTACTAGGGCAGATACGCAGTATTTT

j_gene: TRBJ1-2
abundance: few
v_gene: TRBV25-1
d_gene: NA
CDR3aa: CASTWGYGYTF
CDR3nt: TGTGCCAGCACTTGGGGCTATGGCTACACCTTC

j_gene: TRBJ2-1
abundance: NA
v_gene: TRBV7-2
d_gene: TRBD2
CDR3aa: CASSLDSGRRNEQFF
CDR3nt: TGTGCCAGCAGCTTAGATAGCGGGAGGAGGAATGAGCAGTTCTTC

j_gene: TRBJ2-7
abundance: NA
v_gene: TRBV7-3
d_gene: NA
CDR3aa: CASSSIQGSDTQYF
CDR3nt: TGTGCCAGCAGCTCCATACAGGGCTCAGACACCCAGTACTTC

j_gene: TRBJ2-1
abundance: NA
v_gene: TRBV20-1
d_gene: TRBD2
CDR3aa: CSAYSGGMGNEQFF
CDR3nt: TGCAGTGCTTATTCGGGAGGGATGGGGAATGAGCAGTTCTTC

j_gene: TRBJ2-1
abundance: NA
v_gene: TRBV5-1
d_gene: TRBD2
CDR3aa: CASSTGLAGTHDEQFF
CDR3nt: TGCGCCAGCAGCACCGGACTAGCGGGGACCCACGATGAGCAGTTCTTC

j_gene: TRBJ2-3
abundance: few
v_gene: TRBV5-1
d_gene: TRBD2
CDR3aa: CASGTSGFTDTQYF
CDR3nt: TGCGCCAGCGGGACTAGCGGGTTCACAGATACGCAGTATTTT

j_gene: TRBJ2-3
abundance: few
v_gene: TRBV9
d_gene: NA
CDR3aa: CASSATGTQTQYF
CDR3nt: TGTGCCAGCAGCGCCACCGGGACCCAGACGCAGTATTTT

j_gene: TRBJ1-4
abundance: few
v_gene: TRBV24-1
d_gene: NA
CDR3aa: CATSDPQGGRREKLFF
CDR3nt: TGTGCCACCAGTGATCCTCAGGGAGGTCGGAGGGAAAAACTGTTTTTT

j_gene: TRBJ2-3
abundance: NA
v_gene: TRBV20-1
d_gene: NA
CDR3aa: CSARDSSGPDTQYF
CDR3nt: TGCAGTGCTAGAGATTCAAGCGGCCCAGATACGCAGTATTTT

j_gene: TRBJ2-1
abundance: NA
v_gene: TRBV7-8
d_gene: NA
CDR3aa: CASSSWTDNEQFF
CDR3nt: TGTGCCAGCAGCTCTTGGACTGACAATGAGCAGTTCTTC

j_gene: TRBJ2-5
abundance: few
v_gene: TRBV27
d_gene: NA
CDR3aa: CASRSGGIVETQYF
CDR3nt: TGTGCCAGCAGAAGTGGAGGGATTGTAGAGACCCAGTACTTC

j_gene: TRBJ2-7
abundance: few
v_gene: TRBV27
d_gene: TRBD2
CDR3aa: CASSSAGASDWEQYF
CDR3nt: TGTGCCAGCAGTTCGGCGGGAGCGTCGGATTGGGAGCAGTACTTC

j_gene: TRBJ2-3
abundance: NA
v_gene: TRBV29-1
d_gene: NA
CDR3aa: CSSAGLRTDTQYF
CDR3nt: TGCAGCTCAGCGGGCCTACGCACAGATACGCAGTATTTT

j_gene: TRBJ2-3
abundance: many
v_gene: TRBV5-1
d_gene: NA
CDR3aa: CASSLPETDTQYF
CDR3nt: TGCGCCAGCAGTCTGCCGGAAACAGATACGCAGTATTTT

j_gene: TRBJ1-2
abundance: NA
v_gene: TRBV2
d_gene: NA
CDR3aa: CASRPGGYTF
CDR3nt: TGTGCCAGCAGGCCTGGTGGCTACACCTTC

j_gene: TRBJ2-7
abundance: many
v_gene: TRBV25-1
d_gene: NA
CDR3aa: CASLGNLYEQYF
CDR3nt: TGTGCCAGCCTGGGGAATCTCTACGAGCAGTACTTC

j_gene: TRBJ1-2
abundance: few
v_gene: TRBV5-1
d_gene: NA
CDR3aa: CASSRQADYGYTF
CDR3nt: TGCGCCAGCAGCCGACAGGCGGACTATGGCTACACCTTC

j_gene: TRBJ2-5
abundance: NA
v_gene: TRBV9
d_gene: NA
CDR3aa: CASSATPDMGTQYF
CDR3nt: TGTGCCAGCAGCGCGACTCCCGACATGGGGACCCAGTACTTC

j_gene: TRBJ2-7
abundance: NA
v_gene: TRBV5-1
d_gene: NA
CDR3aa: CASSLGHFSYEQYF
CDR3nt: TGCGCCAGCAGCTTGGGACATTTTTCCTACGAGCAGTACTTC

j_gene: TRBJ2-1
abundance: NA
v_gene: TRBV12-3/TRBV12-4
d_gene: TRBD2
CDR3aa: CASNPGLANHNEQFF
CDR3nt: TGTGCCAGCAACCCGGGACTAGCGAACCACAATGAGCAGTTCTTC

j_gene: TRBJ2-3
abundance: NA
v_gene: TRBV10-2
d_gene: TRBD2
CDR3aa: CASSESAGATDTQYF
CDR3nt: TGCGCCAGCAGTGAGTCTGCGGGAGCCACAGATACGCAGTATTTT

j_gene: TRBJ2-7
abundance: NA
v_gene: TRBV5-1
d_gene: TRBD2
CDR3aa: CASSTLAGESYEQYF
CDR3nt: TGCGCCAGCAGCACACTAGCGGGAGAATCCTACGAGCAGTACTTC

j_gene: TRBJ1-2
abundance: NA
v_gene: TRBV2
d_gene: TRBD1
CDR3aa: CASSEYWTGGADYGYTF
CDR3nt: TGTGCCAGCAGTGAATACTGGACAGGGGGCGCGGACTATGGCTACACCTTC

j_gene: TRBJ2-1
abundance: few
v_gene: TRBV4-3
d_gene: NA
CDR3aa: CASSQPDASGNEQFF
CDR3nt: TGCGCCAGCAGCCAGCCGGACGCCTCTGGGAATGAGCAGTTCTTC

j_gene: TRBJ2-1
abundance: many
v_gene: TRBV28
d_gene: TRBD2
CDR3aa: CASGTGTSGFNEQFF
CDR3nt: TGTGCCAGCGGAACCGGGACTAGCGGGTTCAATGAGCAGTTCTTC

j_gene: TRBJ2-7
abundance: NA
v_gene: TRBV12-3/TRBV12-4
d_gene: NA
CDR3aa: CASSFGPSTDYEQYF
CDR3nt: TGTGCCAGCAGTTTCGGGCCTTCGACAGACTACGAGCAGTACTTC

j_gene: TRBJ2-1
abundance: NA
v_gene: TRBV5-1
d_gene: NA
CDR3aa: CASSSGRQPLNEQFF
CDR3nt: TGCGCCAGCAGCTCGGGACGACAACCCCTCAATGAGCAGTTCTTC

j_gene: TRBJ2-7
abundance: NA
v_gene: TRBV28
d_gene: NA
CDR3aa: CASSLGSLHEQYF
CDR3nt: TGTGCCAGCAGTTTAGGTTCCCTCCACGAGCAGTACTTC

j_gene: TRBJ2-4
abundance: NA
v_gene: TRBV5-1
d_gene: NA
CDR3aa: CASSLAGPRVDIQYF
CDR3nt: TGCGCCAGCAGCTTGGCAGGCCCCCGGGTGGACATTCAGTACTTC

j_gene: TRBJ2-1
abundance: few
v_gene: TRBV29-1
d_gene: NA
CDR3aa: CSVEPRQRSYNEQFF
CDR3nt: TGCAGCGTTGAGCCCCGACAGCGATCCTACAATGAGCAGTTCTTC

j_gene: TRBJ2-7
abundance: NA
v_gene: TRBV7-2
d_gene: NA
CDR3aa: CASSHTHYEQYF
CDR3nt: TGTGCCAGCAGCCACACACACTACGAGCAGTACTTC

j_gene: TRBJ2-2
abundance: NA
v_gene: TRBV10-3
d_gene: TRBD1
CDR3aa: CAIRNTGDNTGELFF
CDR3nt: TGTGCCATCAGGAACACAGGGGACAACACCGGGGAGCTGTTTTTT

j_gene: TRBJ1-1
abundance: NA
v_gene: TRBV4-1
d_gene: NA
CDR3aa: CASSPHPQTNTEAFF
CDR3nt: TGCGCCAGCAGCCCTCATCCACAGACGAACACTGAAGCTTTCTTT

j_gene: TRBJ2-3
abundance: NA
v_gene: TRBV5-1
d_gene: TRBD1
CDR3aa: CASGTGGDADTQYF
CDR3nt: TGCGCCAGCGGGACAGGGGGCGACGCAGATACGCAGTATTTT

j_gene: TRBJ2-1
abundance: few
v_gene: TRBV20-1
d_gene: NA
CDR3aa: CSARDGSGLTYNEQFF
CDR3nt: TGCAGTGCTAGAGATGGGAGCGGGCTAACCTACAATGAGCAGTTCTTC

j_gene: TRBJ2-7
abundance: NA
v_gene: TRBV7-2
d_gene: TRBD2
CDR3aa: CASSLRLAGVIHEQYF
CDR3nt: TGTGCCAGCAGCCTAAGACTAGCGGGAGTAATACACGAGCAGTACTTC

j_gene: TRBJ2-7
abundance: few
v_gene: TRBV20-1
d_gene: NA
CDR3aa: CSARDGAEATYEQYF
CDR3nt: TGCAGTGCTAGAGATGGGGCGGAGGCTACCTACGAGCAGTACTTC

j_gene: TRBJ1-1
abundance: few
v_gene: TRBV20-1
d_gene: NA
CDR3aa: CSARGPGTEAFF
CDR3nt: TGCAGTGCTAGGGGACCGGGGACTGAAGCTTTCTTT